This TCR beta chain was observed in a study of cytomegalovirus exposure and HLA in healthy donors. V lost 7 bases and J lost 3, with 16 bases in between. CDR1 and CDR2 from the germline V gene are MNHNS and SASEGT. The CDR3 loop spans 14 amino acids. Data came from immunoSEQ multiplex PCR; TCRdb stores just in-frame clones and leaves some out. Of over 120,000 clones in the sample, 80% to 90% were seen once. The chain joins TRBV6-1 to TRBJ2-7; possible D gene TRBD1, 6 bases. The sequence was collected from a woman aged 18-29 years in good health and CMV-seropositive. The sample consisted of PBMCs. As DNA, the CDR3 is TGTGCCAGCATAAGTCCCAGGGGCTTCTACGAGCAGTACTTC. The encoded protein is CASISPRGFYEQYF.